A selection of T cell receptor beta chains follows, all from one sample in a study of OX40 agonist ivuxolimab in advanced cancers. Profiled with immunoSEQ multiplex PCR; TCRdb holds only in-frame clones, not every one. The sample yields about 63,000 clones, over 75% seen once. The source was CD4+ or CD8+ T cells sorted from blood, collected in a trial of the OX40 agonist ivuxolimab. The source is an adult with an advanced solid tumor such as melanoma, head and neck, liver or kidney cancer. Both conserved end residues are part of each CDR3. The D gene is left open where the match is weak. Where a row states a size, it is once, few, many or the class of an expanded clone; other rows omit it.

d_call: TRBD1
clone_size: .
j_call: TRBJ2-3
v_call: TRBV27
cdr3_aa: CASSLFRGTGHTDTQYF
cdr3_nt: TGTGCCAGCAGTTTATTTCGGGGGACAGGGCACACAGATACGCAGTATTTT

d_call: .
clone_size: .
j_call: TRBJ1-2
v_call: TRBV29-1
cdr3_aa: CSVDGQGYGYTF
cdr3_nt: TGCAGCGTTGATGGGCAGGGGTATGGCTACACCTTC

d_call: .
clone_size: .
j_call: TRBJ1-1
v_call: TRBV29-1
cdr3_aa: CSARPIRGTEAFF
cdr3_nt: TGCAGCGCTCGCCCGATCAGGGGAACTGAAGCTTTCTTT

d_call: .
clone_size: .
j_call: TRBJ2-4
v_call: TRBV18
cdr3_aa: CASSLRSSGLEGAKNIQYF
cdr3_nt: TGTGCCAGCTCACTTAGATCCAGCGGACTCGAAGGGGCCAAAAACATTCAGTACTTC

d_call: TRBD2
clone_size: .
j_call: TRBJ2-3
v_call: TRBV10-2
cdr3_aa: CASSVGGITDTQYF
cdr3_nt: TGCGCCAGCAGTGTGGGGGGGATTACAGATACGCAGTATTTT

d_call: TRBD1
clone_size: .
j_call: TRBJ1-6
v_call: TRBV28
cdr3_aa: CASSSPGQGRSPLHF
cdr3_nt: TGTGCCAGCAGTTCCCCGGGACAGGGTCGGTCACCCCTCCACTTT

d_call: .
clone_size: .
j_call: TRBJ1-1
v_call: TRBV11-2
cdr3_aa: CASSLSQRIEAFF
cdr3_nt: TGTGCCAGCAGCTTATCCCAAAGAATTGAAGCTTTCTTT

d_call: TRBD1
clone_size: few
j_call: TRBJ2-6
v_call: TRBV5-1
cdr3_aa: CASSTGTVQYVLTF
cdr3_nt: TGCGCCAGCAGCACTGGGACAGTCCAGTACGTCCTGACTTTC

d_call: TRBD1
clone_size: .
j_call: TRBJ2-3
v_call: TRBV19
cdr3_aa: CASRSDRIASTDTQYF
cdr3_nt: TGTGCCAGTAGATCGGACAGGATCGCAAGCACAGATACGCAGTATTTT

d_call: TRBD2
clone_size: .
j_call: TRBJ2-1
v_call: TRBV9
cdr3_aa: CASSPRLAGGPESSYNEQFF
cdr3_nt: TGTGCCAGCAGCCCCCGACTAGCGGGAGGGCCGGAGTCGTCCTACAATGAGCAGTTCTTC

d_call: .
clone_size: once
j_call: TRBJ2-7
v_call: TRBV5-6
cdr3_aa: CASSILQGYEQYF
cdr3_nt: TGTGCCAGCAGCATTCTACAGGGTTACGAGCAGTACTTC